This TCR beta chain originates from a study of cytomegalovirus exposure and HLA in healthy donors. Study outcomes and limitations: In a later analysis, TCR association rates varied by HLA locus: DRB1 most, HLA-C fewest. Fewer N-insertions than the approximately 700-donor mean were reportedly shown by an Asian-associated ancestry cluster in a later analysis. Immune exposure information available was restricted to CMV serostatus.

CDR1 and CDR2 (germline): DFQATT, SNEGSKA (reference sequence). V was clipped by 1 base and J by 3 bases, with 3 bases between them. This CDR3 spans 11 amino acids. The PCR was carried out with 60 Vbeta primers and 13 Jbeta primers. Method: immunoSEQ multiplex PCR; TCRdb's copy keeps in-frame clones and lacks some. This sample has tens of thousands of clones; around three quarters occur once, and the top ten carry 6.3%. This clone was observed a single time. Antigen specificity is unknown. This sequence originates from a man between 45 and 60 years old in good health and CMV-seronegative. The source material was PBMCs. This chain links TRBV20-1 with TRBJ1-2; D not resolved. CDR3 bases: TGCAGTGCTAGAGCAGACTATGGCTACACCTTC. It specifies CSARADYGYTF.